This T cell receptor (beta chain) was found in a study of beta chain features in type 1 diabetes. About the study: All samples together contributed about 100,000,000 sorted cells for examination.

This clone was counted between two and nine times. The whole isolated RNA underwent reverse transcription, so sequencing captured expressed TCRB transcripts. The method was immunoSEQ multiplex PCR; TCRdb's version includes in-frame clones alone and lacks a portion of them. The profile shows about 470,000 clones, 25% to 35% of them singletons. The CDR3 is 14 residues long. Trimming stripped 6 bases from V and 1 base from J, with 15 bases between. Germline loops: CDR1 SQVTM, CDR2 ANQGSEA. The rearrangement links TRBV29-1 to TRBJ1-1; D perhaps matches TRBD1 (5 bases). Specimen: naive CD4+ T cells from blood. This TCR came from a man between 18 and 35 years old in good health. The CDR3 loop is CSVRGSEGNTEAFF. Written as DNA, the CDR3 is TGCAGCGTCCGGGGCTCCGAGGGGAACACTGAAGCTTTCTTT.